This TCR beta chain derives from a study of identical twins. Findings of the study overall: Beta out-of-frame sequences showed weaker excess twin sharing. Modelling approaches yielded underestimates of out-of-frame TCR alpha sharing between monozygotic twins.

This clonotype was picked up many times. Its antigen is undetermined. This CDR3 comprises 16 residues. Per germline, CDR1 DFQATT and CDR2 SNEGSKA (reference sequence). Trimming left V 4 bases short and J 2 bases short, with 18 bases between. Every donor was a healthy Caucasian. TCRdb itself ran the 5' RACE reads through MiXCR, one entry per CDR3 protein. Of about 570,000 distinct CDR3 sequences listed, around a tenth are singletons. These data were also reused for a study on yellow fever vaccine responses in identical twins.

Sequences were obtained from PBMCs. The chain joins TRBV20-1 to TRBJ2-1, with D tentatively TRBD2 (6 bases). The sequence derives from a woman aged 18-29 years in good health. CDR3 bases: TGCAGTGCTACCCCTTTATCTAGCGCGACCTACAATGAGCAGTTCTTC. Translated: CSATPLSSATYNEQFF.